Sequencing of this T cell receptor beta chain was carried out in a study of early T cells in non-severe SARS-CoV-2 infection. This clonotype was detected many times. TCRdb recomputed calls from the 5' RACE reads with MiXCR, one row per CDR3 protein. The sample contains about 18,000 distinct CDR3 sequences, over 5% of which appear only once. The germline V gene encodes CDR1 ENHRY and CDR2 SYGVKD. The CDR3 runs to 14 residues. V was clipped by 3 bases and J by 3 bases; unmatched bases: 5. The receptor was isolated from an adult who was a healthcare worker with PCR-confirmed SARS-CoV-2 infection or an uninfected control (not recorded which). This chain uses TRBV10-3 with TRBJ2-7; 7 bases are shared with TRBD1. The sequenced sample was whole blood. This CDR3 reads CAISDADRRYEQYF. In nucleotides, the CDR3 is TGTGCCATCAGTGACGCGGACAGGCGCTACGAGCAGTACTTC.